One and the same sample provided the 5 T cell receptor beta chains below, sequenced in a study of shared clonotypes between healthy human individuals. The data were produced by immunoSEQ multiplex PCR, yet TCRdb's version contains in-frame clones alone and is incomplete. The repertoire holds over a million clones, with under 80% as singletons. Sequencing input: memory CD4+ T cells sorted from blood. Subset in this sample: CD45RA-negative fraction. These receptors all stem from a man aged 18 to 29 in good health.

This clone was detected a few times. The chain has TRBV9 and TRBJ1-5; 9 positions match TRBD1. CDR3 length: 16 amino acids. CDR1 SGDLS and CDR2 YYNGEE come from the germline V gene. The J segment lost 5 bases and the V segment lost 4 bases, leaving 10 bases of the junction unmatched. The CDR3 reads CASSPRDRDGDQPQHF. As DNA, the CDR3 is TGTGCCAGCAGCCCCAGGGACAGGGATGGGGATCAGCCCCAGCATTTT.

J is TRBJ2-3 and V is TRBV4-1; 7 bases agree with TRBD1. The length of the CDR3 is 17 residues. Trimming took 5 bases from V and 4 from J; bases not matched to a gene: 15. In germline, CDR1 is MGHRA, CDR2 YSYEKL. This CDR3 is CASSSYFVTGTPDTQYF. DNA for the CDR3: TGCGCCAGCAGCTCCTATTTCGTGACAGGGACGCCAGATACGCAGTATTTT.

The J gene is TRBJ2-2, the V gene TRBV10-1; possible D gene TRBD1, 6 bases. Trimming cost V 8 bases and J 7 bases, with 17 bases left between them. This CDR3 contains 14 residues. The germline CDR1 and CDR2 sequences are WNHNN and SYGVQD (reference sequence). The CDR3 sequence: CASQKDSDRGELFF. In nucleotides, the CDR3 is TGCGCCAGCCAAAAGGACAGCGACCGCGGGGAGCTGTTTTTT.

Here the CDR3 reads CASSLDWGRNTEAFF. CDR3 coding DNA: TGTGCCAGCAGTTTAGATTGGGGTCGGAACACTGAAGCTTTCTTT. This sequence joins TRBV28 and TRBJ1-1; unclear D gene. The CDR3 sequence is 15 residues long. The germline CDR1 and CDR2 sequences are MDHEN and SYDVKM. V lost 2 bases, J lost 1 base, and 11 bases lay in between.

J is TRBJ2-7 and V is TRBV7-9, with 13 bases identical to TRBD2. Trimming took 4 bases from V and 5 from J; bases not matched to a gene: 5. The CDR3 covers 15 residues. Germline CDR1 is SEHNR and CDR2 is FQNEAQ (reference sequence). The CDR3 protein is CASSSRTSGSNEQYF. DNA of the CDR3: TGTGCCAGCAGCTCACGGACTAGCGGGAGCAACGAGCAGTACTTC. The whole variable domain, filled in from reference TRBV7-9 and TRBJ2-7, reads DTGVSQNPRHKITKRGQNVTFRCDPISEHNRLYWYRQTLGQGPEFLTYFQNEAQLEKSRLLSDRFSAERPKGSFSTLEIQRTEQGDSAMYLCASSSRTSGSNEQYFGPGTRLTVT.